This T cell receptor beta chain was retrieved from a study of vaccination effects on CD4 cells after COVID-19. Expansion with viral peptide pools was applied to antigen-specific CD4+ T cells by the ViraFEST assay prior to sequencing. Having been cultured for under twelve days, the cells underwent CD4+ T cell isolation. No vaccinee had earlier SARS-CoV-2 infection, and nucleocapsid antibodies were negative. The study, taken as a whole, reports: Early timepoints after infection were absent, and convalescent patients were few in the study. There was marked clonal contraction among infection- and vaccine-induced clones late after vaccination.

The protocol was immunoSEQ multiplex PCR, while the TCRdb copy is restricted to in-frame clones and leaves out a portion. The sample lists about 54,000 clones, 70% occurring once. CDR3 length: 16 amino acids. The V and J ends lost 3 bases and 0 bases, in that order; junction bases with no gene match: 6. Germline V gene data show CDR1 as SGHNT and CDR2 as YYREEE (reference sequence). With respect to this clone: What it binds is unknown.

The gene calls are TRBV5-4 and TRBJ2-1, with 7 bases identical to TRBD2. This sample comprised CD4+ T cells from PBMCs cultured with SARS-CoV-2 spike peptides, obtained before COVID-19 vaccination. The TCR sequence derives from a human donor who received a COVID-19 vaccine. The CDR3 coding sequence is TGTGCCAGCAGCTCTGTCAGCGGGACCTCCTACAATGAGCAGTTCTTC. It specifies CASSSVSGTSYNEQFF.